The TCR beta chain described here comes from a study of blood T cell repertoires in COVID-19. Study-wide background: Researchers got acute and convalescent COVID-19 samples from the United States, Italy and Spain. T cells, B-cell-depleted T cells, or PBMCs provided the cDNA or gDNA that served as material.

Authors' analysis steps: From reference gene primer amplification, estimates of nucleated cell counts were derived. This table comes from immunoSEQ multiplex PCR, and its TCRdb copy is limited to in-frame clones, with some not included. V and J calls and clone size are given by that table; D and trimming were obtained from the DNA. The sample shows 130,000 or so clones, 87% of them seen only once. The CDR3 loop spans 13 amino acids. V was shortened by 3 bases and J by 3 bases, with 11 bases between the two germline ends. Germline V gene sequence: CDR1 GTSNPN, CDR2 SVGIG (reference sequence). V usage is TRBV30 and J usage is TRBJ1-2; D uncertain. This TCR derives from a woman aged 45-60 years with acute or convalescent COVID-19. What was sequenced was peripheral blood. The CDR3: CAWSPGIHYGYTF. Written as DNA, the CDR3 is TGTGCCTGGAGCCCCGGGATCCACTATGGCTACACCTTC.